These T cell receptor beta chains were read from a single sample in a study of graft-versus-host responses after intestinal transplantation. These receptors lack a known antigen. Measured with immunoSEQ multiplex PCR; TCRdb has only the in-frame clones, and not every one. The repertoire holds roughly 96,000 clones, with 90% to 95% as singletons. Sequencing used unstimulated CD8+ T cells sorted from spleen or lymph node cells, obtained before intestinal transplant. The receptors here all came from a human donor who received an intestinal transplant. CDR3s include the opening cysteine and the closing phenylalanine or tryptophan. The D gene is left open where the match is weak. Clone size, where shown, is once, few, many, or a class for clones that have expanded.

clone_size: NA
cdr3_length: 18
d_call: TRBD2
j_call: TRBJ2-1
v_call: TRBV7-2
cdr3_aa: CASSLGLGSGGPYNEQFF
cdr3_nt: TGTGCCAGCAGCTTGGGCCTGGGTAGCGGGGGGCCCTACAATGAGCAGTTCTTC

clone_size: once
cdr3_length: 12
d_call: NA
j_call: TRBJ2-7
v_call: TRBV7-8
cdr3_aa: CASSLSGYEQYF
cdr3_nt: TGTGCCAGCAGCTTAAGCGGCTACGAGCAGTACTTC

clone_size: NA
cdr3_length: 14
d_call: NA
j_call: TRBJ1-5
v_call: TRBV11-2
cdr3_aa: CASSLVGTNQPQHF
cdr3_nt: TGTGCCAGCAGCTTAGTGGGCACAAATCAGCCCCAGCATTTT

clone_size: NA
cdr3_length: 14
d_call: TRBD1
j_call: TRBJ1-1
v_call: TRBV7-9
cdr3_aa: CASSIPGQIAEAFF
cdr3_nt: TGTGCCAGCAGCATTCCGGGACAGATCGCTGAAGCTTTCTTT

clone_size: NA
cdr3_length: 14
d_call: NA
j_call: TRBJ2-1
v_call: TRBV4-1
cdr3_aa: CASSFKSLVDEQFF
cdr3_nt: TGCGCCAGCAGCTTCAAGAGTCTAGTCGATGAGCAGTTCTTC

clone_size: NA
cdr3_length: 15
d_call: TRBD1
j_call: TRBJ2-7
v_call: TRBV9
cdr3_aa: CASSVGTGPSYEQYF
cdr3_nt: TGTGCCAGCAGCGTAGGGACAGGCCCCTCCTACGAGCAGTACTTC

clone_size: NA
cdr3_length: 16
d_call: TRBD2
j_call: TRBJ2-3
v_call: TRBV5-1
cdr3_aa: CASSLATREVPYTQYF
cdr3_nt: TGCGCCAGCAGCTTGGCAACGCGGGAGGTTCCTTATACGCAGTATTTT

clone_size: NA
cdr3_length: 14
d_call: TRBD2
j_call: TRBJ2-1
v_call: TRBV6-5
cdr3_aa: CASKVAGAANEQFF
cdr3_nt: TGTGCCAGCAAAGTAGCGGGAGCGGCCAATGAGCAGTTCTTC

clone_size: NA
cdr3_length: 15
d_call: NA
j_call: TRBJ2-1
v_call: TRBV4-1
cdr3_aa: CASSHQQGQFNEQFF
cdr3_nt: TGCGCCAGCAGCCATCAACAGGGTCAGTTTAATGAGCAGTTCTTC

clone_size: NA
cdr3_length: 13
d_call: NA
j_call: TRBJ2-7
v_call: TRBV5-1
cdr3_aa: CASSLDRVYEQYF
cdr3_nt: TGCGCCAGCAGCTTGGACAGGGTTTACGAGCAGTACTTC

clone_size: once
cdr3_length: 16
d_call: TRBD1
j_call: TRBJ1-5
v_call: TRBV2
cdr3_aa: CASSDGTDYSNQPQHF
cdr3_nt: TGTGCCAGCAGTGACGGGACAGATTATAGCAATCAGCCCCAGCATTTT

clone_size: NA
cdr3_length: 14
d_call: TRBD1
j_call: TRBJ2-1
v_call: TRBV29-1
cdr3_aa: CSVDSGTADNEQFF
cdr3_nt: TGCAGCGTTGACAGTGGGACAGCCGACAATGAGCAGTTCTTC

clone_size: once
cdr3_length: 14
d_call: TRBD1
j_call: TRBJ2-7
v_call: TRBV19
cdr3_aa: CASTAGQGAWEQYF
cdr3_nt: TGTGCCAGTACCGCCGGACAGGGAGCATGGGAGCAGTACTTC

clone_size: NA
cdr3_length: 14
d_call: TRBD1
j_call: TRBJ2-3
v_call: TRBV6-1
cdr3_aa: CASSGTGGTDTQYF
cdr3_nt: TGTGCCAGCAGTGGGACAGGAGGCACAGATACGCAGTATTTT

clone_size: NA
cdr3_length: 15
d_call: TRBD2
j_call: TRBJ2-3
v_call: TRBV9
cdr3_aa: CASSPSGGSTDTQYF
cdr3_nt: TGTGCCAGCAGCCCTTCGGGGGGAAGCACAGATACGCAGTATTTT

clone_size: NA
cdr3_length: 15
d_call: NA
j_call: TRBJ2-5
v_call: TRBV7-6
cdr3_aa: CASSQSERVQETQYF
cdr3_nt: TGTGCCAGCAGTCAATCGGAGCGGGTGCAAGAGACCCAGTACTTC

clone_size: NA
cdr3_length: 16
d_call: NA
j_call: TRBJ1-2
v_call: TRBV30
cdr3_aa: CAWSGGRRTGGYGYTF
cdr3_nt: TGTGCCTGGAGCGGGGGACGGCGGACGGGGGGCTATGGCTACACCTTC

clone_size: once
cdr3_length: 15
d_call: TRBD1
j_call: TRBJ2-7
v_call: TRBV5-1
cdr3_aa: CASSLRDRSSYEQYF
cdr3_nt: TGCGCCAGCAGCTTGCGGGACAGGTCCTCCTACGAGCAGTACTTC

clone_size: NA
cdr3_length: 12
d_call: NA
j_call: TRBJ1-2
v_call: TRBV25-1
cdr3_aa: CASSAAGYGYTF
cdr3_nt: TGTGCCAGCAGTGCGGCAGGCTATGGCTACACCTTC

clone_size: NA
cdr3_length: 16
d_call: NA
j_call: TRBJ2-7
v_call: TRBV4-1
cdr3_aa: CASSQAPRGGNYEQYF
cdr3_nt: TGCGCCAGCAGCCAGGCGCCCCGTGGGGGGAACTACGAGCAGTACTTC

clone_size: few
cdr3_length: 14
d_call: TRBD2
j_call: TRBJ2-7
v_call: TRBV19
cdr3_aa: CASSPTGGGYEQYF
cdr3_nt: TGTGCCAGTAGTCCGACTGGCGGGGGTTACGAGCAGTACTTC

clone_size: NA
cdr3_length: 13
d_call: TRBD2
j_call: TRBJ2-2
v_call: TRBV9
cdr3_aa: CASSLTSFGELFF
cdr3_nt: TGTGCCAGCAGCCTGACTAGCTTCGGGGAGCTGTTTTTT

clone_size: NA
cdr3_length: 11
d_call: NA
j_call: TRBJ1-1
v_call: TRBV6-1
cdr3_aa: CASSYSRVAFF
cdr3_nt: TGTGCCAGCAGTTATTCCAGGGTAGCTTTCTTT

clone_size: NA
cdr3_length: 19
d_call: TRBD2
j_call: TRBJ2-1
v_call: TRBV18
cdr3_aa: CASSPRTSGPPSSYNEQFF
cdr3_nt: TGTGCCAGCTCACCGAGAACTAGCGGCCCCCCCAGCTCCTACAATGAGCAGTTCTTC

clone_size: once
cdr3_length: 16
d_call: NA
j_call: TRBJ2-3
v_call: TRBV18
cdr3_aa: CASSPGTPTSTDTQYF
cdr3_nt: TGTGCCAGCTCACCCGGGACACCAACTAGCACAGATACGCAGTATTTT

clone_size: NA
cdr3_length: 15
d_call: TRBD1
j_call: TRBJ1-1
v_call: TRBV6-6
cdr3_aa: CASSYSKSTGGEAFF
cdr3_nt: TGTGCCAGCAGTTACTCGAAATCGACAGGGGGGGAAGCTTTCTTT

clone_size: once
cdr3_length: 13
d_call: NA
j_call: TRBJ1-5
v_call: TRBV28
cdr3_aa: CASSPREGQPQHF
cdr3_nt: TGTGCCAGCAGTCCCCGGGAAGGTCAGCCCCAGCATTTT

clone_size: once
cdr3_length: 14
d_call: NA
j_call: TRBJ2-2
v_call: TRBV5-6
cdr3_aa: CASSTKYMTGELFF
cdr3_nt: TGTGCCAGCAGCACAAAATATATGACCGGGGAGCTGTTTTTT

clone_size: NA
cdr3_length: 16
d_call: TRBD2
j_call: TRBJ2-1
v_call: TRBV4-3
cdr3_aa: CASSPQAASGDNEQFF
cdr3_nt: TGCGCCAGCAGCCCCCAAGCCGCTAGCGGCGACAATGAGCAGTTCTTC